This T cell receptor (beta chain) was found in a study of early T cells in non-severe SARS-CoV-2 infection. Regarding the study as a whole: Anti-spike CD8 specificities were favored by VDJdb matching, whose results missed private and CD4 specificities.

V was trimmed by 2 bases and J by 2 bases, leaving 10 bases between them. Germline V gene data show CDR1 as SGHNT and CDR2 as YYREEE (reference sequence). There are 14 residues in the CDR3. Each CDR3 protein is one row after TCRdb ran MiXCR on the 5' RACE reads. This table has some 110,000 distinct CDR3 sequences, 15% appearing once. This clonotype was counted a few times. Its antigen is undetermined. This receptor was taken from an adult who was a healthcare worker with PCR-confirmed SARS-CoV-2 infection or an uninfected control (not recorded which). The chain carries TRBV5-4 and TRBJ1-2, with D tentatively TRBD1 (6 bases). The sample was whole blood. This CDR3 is CASSFNRENYGYTF. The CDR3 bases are TGTGCCAGCAGCTTTAACAGGGAGAACTATGGCTACACCTTC. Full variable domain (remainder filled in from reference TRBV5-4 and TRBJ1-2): ETGVTQSPTHLIKTRGQQVTLRCSSQSGHNTVSWYQQALGQGPQFIFQYYREEENGRGNFPPRFSGLQFPNYSSELNVNALELDDSALYLCASSFNRENYGYTFGSGTRLTVV.